Below are 15 T cell receptor beta chains sequenced from a single sample in a study of blood T cell repertoires in COVID-19. Produced via immunoSEQ multiplex PCR; TCRdb's table is partial and in-frame only. The table lists about 190,000 clones, approximately 86% of them singletons. Sample: peripheral blood. These receptors were collected from a young man with acute or convalescent COVID-19.

This clone appeared once. The rearrangement links TRBV14 to TRBJ1-5, with 7 bases matching TRBD1. CDR1 is SGHDN, CDR2 FVKESK, per germline. The CDR3 sequence is 16 residues long. J gave up 0 bases and V 4 bases, and 6 bases lay outside the gene matches. This CDR3 is CASSPHRDSSNQPQHF. The CDR3 region has the DNA TGTGCCAGCAGCCCCCACCGGGACAGTAGCAATCAGCCCCAGCATTTT.

The gene calls are TRBV7-2 and TRBJ2-7, with 8 bases lining up with TRBD2. Germline V gene sequence: CDR1 SGHTA, CDR2 FQGNSA. This CDR3 region has 17 residues. The J segment lost 3 bases and the V segment lost 2 bases, leaving 12 bases of the junction unmatched. The CDR3 nucleotides are TGTGCCAGCAGCTTAATGGGCAGCGGGAGCGTCGACTACGAGCAGTACTTC. Translation: CASSLMGSGSVDYEQYF.

J is TRBJ1-5 and V is TRBV12-3 or TRBV12-4, with D unresolved. CDR3 length: 13 residues. V was clipped by 2 bases and J by 6 bases, with 8 bases between them. CDR3 sequence reads: CASSLSEIQPQHF. The CDR3 DNA reads as TGTGCCAGCAGTTTATCGGAGATTCAGCCCCAGCATTTT.

The CDR3 region has the DNA TGTGCCAGCCAAACAGGGATCGAGCAGTACTTC. Translation gives CASQTGIEQYF. This chain joins TRBV2 and TRBJ2-7; possible D gene TRBD1, 6 bases. The germline CDR1 and CDR2 sequences are SNHLY and FYNNEI. V lost 8 bases and J 6 bases, leaving 11 bases between the germline ends. This CDR3 is 11 amino acids long.

This rearrangement joins TRBV5-1 to TRBJ1-1; unclear D gene. CDR3 length: 13 amino acids. Germline values: CDR1 SGHRS, CDR2 YFSETQ. V lost 2 bases and J lost 4, with 9 bases in between. CDR3 coding DNA: TGCGCCAGCAGCTTTGGGCGGGGCACTGAAGCTTTCTTT. Amino acid sequence: CASSFGRGTEAFF.

The chain couples TRBV7-9 to TRBJ1-2; TRBD1 matches 7 bases. Per germline, CDR1 SEHNR and CDR2 FQNEAQ (reference sequence). This CDR3 spans 13 amino acids. The J segment lost 6 bases and the V segment lost 6 bases, leaving 7 bases of the junction unmatched. CDR3: CASRSDRRDGYTF. Written as DNA, the CDR3 is TGTGCCAGCAGATCGGACAGGCGGGATGGCTACACCTTC.

This chain connects TRBV19 to TRBJ2-7; D not resolved. In germline, CDR1 is LNHDA, CDR2 SQIVND (reference sequence). This CDR3 region has 14 residues. Trimming stripped 1 base from V and 2 bases from J, with 9 bases between. This chain's CDR3 is CASSIGPYAYEQYF. DNA for the CDR3: TGTGCCAGTAGTATAGGGCCGTACGCCTACGAGCAGTACTTC.

This chain links TRBV15 with TRBJ2-7, with TRBD1 matching over 8 bases. Germline V lookup: CDR1 LNHNV, CDR2 YYDKDF (reference sequence). J lost 5 bases, V lost 4 bases, and 10 bases had no gene match. CDR3 length: 15 residues. The DNA of the CDR3 is TGTGCCACCAGCAACCTGACAGGGGTGAAAAACGAGCAGTACTTC. Amino acid sequence: CATSNLTGVKNEQYF.

This clone occurred once. As DNA, the CDR3 is TGTGCCAGCAGCGTAAGGGGATTCGAGGGCTACACCTTC. This translates into CASSVRGFEGYTF. The chain has TRBV9 and TRBJ1-2, with TRBD1 as a possible D gene (5 bases). Looked up from germline, CDR1 is SGDLS and CDR2 is YYNGEE. CDR3 size: 13 residues. V shed 1 base and J shed 8 bases, with 12 bases lying between them.

This rearrangement joins TRBV19 to TRBJ1-6; no firm D call. CDR1 is LNHDA, CDR2 SQIVND, per germline (reference sequence). Trimming removed 11 bases from V and 7 bases from J, with 15 bases in between. CDR3 length: 13 amino acids. CDR3 residues: CAVRARGNSPLHF. In nucleotides, the CDR3 is TGTGCCGTCCGGGCTCGGGGAAATTCACCCCTCCACTTT.

The chain has TRBV3-1 (or the pseudogene TRBV3-2) and TRBJ1-2, with TRBD1 as a possible D gene (5 bases). Germline CDR1 is LGHDT and CDR2 is YNNKEL (reference sequence). With 0 bases removed from V and 4 bases from J, the gap between germline ends came to 6 bases. CDR3 length: 13 amino acids. CDR3: CASSQEGGYGYTF. The CDR3 DNA reads TGTGCCAGCAGCCAAGAGGGGGGCTATGGCTACACCTTC.

The chain recombines TRBV6-5 with TRBJ1-5; no clear D. There are 15 residues in the CDR3. The V end lost 2 bases, the J end lost 6 bases, and 14 bases lay between the germline ends. In germline, CDR1 is MNHEY, CDR2 SVGAGI. The CDR3 reads CASSYLPGVGQPQHF. CDR3 in DNA: TGTGCCAGCAGTTACCTTCCCGGGGTGGGTCAGCCCCAGCATTTT.

The J gene is TRBJ2-3, the V gene TRBV9; D is perhaps TRBD1 (6 bases). Looked up from germline, CDR1 is SGDLS and CDR2 is YYNGEE. The CDR3 totals 14 residues. The ends were cut back, 1 base at V and 0 bases at J, with 6 bases in the middle. This CDR3 is CASSVRGSTDTQYF. CDR3 nucleotides: TGTGCCAGCAGCGTAAGGGGGAGCACAGATACGCAGTATTTT.

The chain links TRBV7-3 to TRBJ2-7; 7 bases align to TRBD2. This CDR3 contains 14 residues. Trimming cost V 3 bases and J 0 bases; bases outside gene matches: 2. Germline V gene data show CDR1 as SGHTA and CDR2 as FQGTGA. The CDR3 region is CASSFGGSSYEQYF. In nucleotides, the CDR3 is TGTGCCAGCAGCTTCGGGGGGAGCTCCTACGAGCAGTACTTC.

The chain is built from TRBV29-1 and TRBJ1-5; 7 bases fit TRBD1. Germline V CDR1 and CDR2: SQVTM, ANQGSEA. V lost 5 bases and J lost 9; bases outside the gene matches: 7. The CDR3 totals 12 residues. The CDR3 DNA follows: TGCAGCGTTTGGACAGGCGGCTCGCCCCAGCATTTT. This sequence encodes CSVWTGGSPQHF.